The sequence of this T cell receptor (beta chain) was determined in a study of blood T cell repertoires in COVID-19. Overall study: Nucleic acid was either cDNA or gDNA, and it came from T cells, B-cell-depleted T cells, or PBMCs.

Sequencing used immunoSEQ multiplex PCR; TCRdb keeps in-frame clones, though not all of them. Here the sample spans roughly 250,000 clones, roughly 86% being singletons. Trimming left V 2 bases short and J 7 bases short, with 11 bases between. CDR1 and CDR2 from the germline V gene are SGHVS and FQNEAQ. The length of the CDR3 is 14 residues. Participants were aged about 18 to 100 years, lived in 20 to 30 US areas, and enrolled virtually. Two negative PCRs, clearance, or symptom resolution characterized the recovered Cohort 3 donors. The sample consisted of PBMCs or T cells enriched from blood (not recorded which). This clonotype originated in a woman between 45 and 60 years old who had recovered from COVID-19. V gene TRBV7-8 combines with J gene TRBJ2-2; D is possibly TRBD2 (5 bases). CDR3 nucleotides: TGTGCCAGCAGCTTATCGGGGTACGGCGGGGAGCTGTTTTTT. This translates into CASSLSGYGGELFF. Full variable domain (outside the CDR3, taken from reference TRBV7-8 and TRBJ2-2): GAGVSQSPRYKVAKRGQDVALRCDPISGHVSLFWYQQALGQGPEFLTYFQNEAQLDKSGLPSDRFFAERPEGSVSTLKIQRTQQEDSAVYLCASSLSGYGGELFFGEGSRLTVL.